This T cell receptor beta chain was sequenced in a study of blood T cell repertoires in COVID-19. On the study more broadly: The origin of the acute and convalescent COVID-19 samples was the United States, Italy and Spain. In each case, the material was cDNA or gDNA derived from T cells, B-cell-depleted T cells, or PBMCs.

In the study's own analysis: The assay estimated nucleated cells by amplifying reference gene primers. Profiled with immunoSEQ multiplex PCR; TCRdb holds only in-frame clones, not every one. Clone size and V and J calls were adopted from that table, with D and trimming inferred from the DNA. The sample comprises 100,000 to 150,000 clones, roughly 91% of which are singletons, and less than 20% rests with the top ten. V was trimmed by 4 bases and J by 9 bases, leaving 14 bases between them. The CDR3 consists of 13 residues. Germline assignment: CDR1 SGHDT and CDR2 YYEEEE. Sequencing input: peripheral blood. The genes are TRBV5-6 and TRBJ1-5, with D perhaps TRBD1 (5 bases). The sequence was collected from a man aged 45-60 years with active or convalescent COVID-19. The CDR3 DNA sequence: TGTGCCAGCAGCGTTGGAGGGGCATGGCCCCAGCATTTT. This gives the protein CASSVGGAWPQHF.